One sample yielded the 8 T cell receptor beta chains listed below, sequenced in a study of blood T cell repertoires in COVID-19. TCRdb's copy holds only in-frame clones and misses some; the assay was immunoSEQ multiplex PCR. This table has 45,000 to 60,000 clones, more than 80% appearing once. Specimen: peripheral blood. The receptors stem from a man in his 70s with active COVID-19.

The V call is TRBV4-1, the J call TRBJ2-1, with 9 bases fitting TRBD2. The germline V gene has CDR1 MGHRA and CDR2 YSYEKL. V lost 0 bases, J lost 5 bases, and 11 bases stayed unmatched. CDR3 length: 18 residues. CDR3 region: CASSQDSVPSGGNNEQFF. The DNA of the CDR3 is TGCGCCAGCAGCCAAGATTCAGTCCCCAGCGGGGGGAACAATGAGCAGTTCTTC.

This chain connects TRBV11-2 to TRBJ1-2; TRBD1 aligns across 10 bases. Germline V gene lookup returns CDR1 SGHAT and CDR2 FQNNGV. V was pared by 5 bases and J by 8 bases, with 5 bases of the junction left unmatched. The CDR3 is 13 amino acids. CDR3 nucleotides: TGTGCCAGCAGCCTCGGGACAGGGGAGGGCTACACCTTC. This translates into CASSLGTGEGYTF.

V usage is TRBV7-2 and J usage is TRBJ2-5; D call uncertain. The CDR3 consists of 12 residues. Between the trimmed V and J ends, which lost 5 bases and 5 bases, there was a span of 9 bases. Germline loops: CDR1 SGHTA, CDR2 FQGNSA. The CDR3 spells CASSPDTETQYF. CDR3 nucleotides: TGTGCCAGCAGCCCCGACACGGAGACCCAGTACTTC.

DNA for the CDR3: TGTGCCAGCAGCTTAGACAGGATTCACGAGCAGTACTTC. As protein: CASSLDRIHEQYF. The V gene is TRBV11-2, the J gene TRBJ2-7; unclear D gene. This CDR3 comprises 13 residues. Germline assignment: CDR1 SGHAT and CDR2 FQNNGV. With 0 bases removed from V and 5 bases from J, the gap between germline ends came to 8 bases. The full variable domain, rest sourced from reference TRBV11-2 and TRBJ2-7, is EAGVAQSPRYKIIEKRQSVAFWCNPISGHATLYWYQQILGQGPKLLIQFQNNGVVDDSQLPKDRFSAERLKGVDSTLKIQPAKLEDSAVYLCASSLDRIHEQYFGPGTRLTVT.

V gene TRBV4-3 combines with J gene TRBJ2-1; possibly TRBD2 for D (5 bases). The CDR3 runs 13 residues. V lost 4 bases and J 3 bases, leaving 7 bases between the germline ends. CDR1 is LGHNA, CDR2 YSLEER, per germline. The CDR3 sequence: CASSRDYYNEQFF. As DNA, the CDR3 is TGCGCCAGCAGCCGCGACTACTACAATGAGCAGTTCTTC.

The V gene is TRBV29-1, the J gene TRBJ2-3, with a tentative D call TRBD2 (7 bases). Germline CDR1 reads SQVTM; CDR2 reads ANQGSEA. Between the trimmed V and J ends, which lost 7 bases and 3 bases, there was a span of 17 bases. CDR3 length: 14 residues. The CDR3 DNA sequence: TGCAGCGCTGGGGGGGGGCTGAGTACAGATACGCAGTATTTT. The encoded protein is CSAGGGLSTDTQYF.

The genes are TRBV2 and TRBJ1-5; D call uncertain. The CDR3 extends over 15 amino acids. Trimming took off 4 bases at V and 0 bases at J, with 10 bases between the two ends. Germline CDR1 is SNHLY and CDR2 is FYNNEI. CDR3 residues: CASSGIDISNQPQHF. The CDR3 nucleotides read TGTGCCAGCAGTGGGATCGACATTAGCAATCAGCCCCAGCATTTT.

The genes are TRBV5-1 and TRBJ2-3; TRBD1 might be the D (6 bases). V was pared by 2 bases and J by 5 bases, with 15 bases between. The germline gives CDR1 SGHRS, CDR2 YFSETQ. The CDR3 has 15 residues. This CDR3 is CASSLARQALDTQYF. CDR3 in DNA: TGCGCCAGCAGCTTAGCTCGACAGGCTCTAGATACGCAGTATTTT. The full variable domain, rest sourced from reference TRBV5-1 and TRBJ2-3, is KAGVTQTPRYLIKTRGQQVTLSCSPISGHRSVSWYQQTPGQGLQFLFEYFSETQRNKGNFPGRFSGRQFSNSRSEMNVSTLELGDSALYLCASSLARQALDTQYFGPGTRLTVL.